This is a list of T cell receptor beta chains from one sample in a study of T-cell reconstitution after alpha-beta-depleted transplantation in children. TCRdb fed the PCR reads into MiXCR, producing one record per CDR3 protein. The top ten hold about 5.4% of the sample, which has roughly 500,000 distinct CDR3 sequences, roughly an eighth seen once. The specimen was PBMCs from the stem cell graft donor, collected from the stem cell graft. These receptors were obtained from a human donor who donated a stem cell graft to a child with combined immunodeficiency. CDR3s include the opening cysteine and the closing phenylalanine or tryptophan. The D gene is left open where the match is weak. Clone sizes are given selectively: once, few, many, or a class where the clone is expanded.

d_call j_call v_call clone_size cdr3_nt cdr3_aa
. TRBJ2-1 TRBV11-1 many TGTGCCAGCAGCCCAAGTGCTGGGACCGACAGGAGATACAATGAGCAGTTCTTC CASSPSAGTDRRYNEQFF
. TRBJ1-2 TRBV6-1 few TGTGCCACCTTCCGCAGTATAAACTATGGCTACACCTTC CATFRSINYGYTF
TRBD1 TRBJ2-1 TRBV12-3/TRBV12-4 few TGTGCCAGCAGGGGACAGGGGTCTTTGGGTGAGCAGTTCTTC CASRGQGSLGEQFF
TRBD2 TRBJ2-5 TRBV12-3/TRBV12-4 . TGTGCCAGCAGTCCTTTCGCGGGGGGAGAGACCCAGTACTTC CASSPFAGGETQYF
TRBD1 TRBJ2-7 TRBV6-2/TRBV6-3 many TGTGCCAGCAGTCGACCCCCCGGACAGGTACCATGGGAGCAGTACTTC CASSRPPGQVPWEQYF
. TRBJ1-5 TRBV20-1 few TGCAGTGCTAGAGCCACCTTGATCCCGGGGCGCAATCAGCCCCAGCATTTT CSARATLIPGRNQPQHF
. TRBJ1-1 TRBV29-1 . TGCAGCGTTGAAGGGGACGGGTGGAAGAACACTGAAGCTTTCTTT CSVEGDGWKNTEAFF
TRBD1 TRBJ1-5 TRBV27 few TGTGCCAGCAGTCCGCGGACAGGGGGGAAACAGCCCCAGCATTTT CASSPRTGGKQPQHF
. TRBJ2-1 TRBV5-5 many TGTGCCAGCAGCTTGGCGGACTCCTACAATGAGCAGTTCTTC CASSLADSYNEQFF
TRBD2 TRBJ2-3 TRBV7-3 few TGTGCCAGCAGCTTAGTAGCGGGAGGGTTTGAAGATACGCAGTATTTT CASSLVAGGFEDTQYF
. TRBJ1-2 TRBV20-1 few TGCAGTGCTAGAGATTTGGTCCTTGACTACTATGGCTACACCTTC CSARDLVLDYYGYTF
TRBD1 TRBJ2-3 TRBV9 many TGTGCCAGCAGCGCCTCGGGGCAGGGGGCCGGGGATACGCAGTATTTT CASSASGQGAGDTQYF
TRBD2 TRBJ2-3 TRBV29-1 few TGCAGCGTTGATTCTAGCGGGGGTCCGTATACGCAGTATTTT CSVDSSGGPYTQYF
TRBD2 TRBJ2-3 TRBV13 . TGTGCCAGCAGCTTAGGTGCTAGCGGGGGCGCAGATACGCAGTATTTT CASSLGASGGADTQYF
. TRBJ1-3 TRBV7-2 many TGTGCCAGCTCCCCCATCGACAGAGGAAACACCATATATTTT CASSPIDRGNTIYF
. TRBJ2-1 TRBV9 . TGTGCCAGCAGCGAGGTGTGGGGTGACGGAGCGATTAACAATGAGCAGTTCTTC CASSEVWGDGAINNEQFF
TRBD1 TRBJ2-3 TRBV15 many TGTGCCACCAGCAGACCTACGGGGGACAGGAACACAGATACGCAGTATTTT CATSRPTGDRNTDTQYF
TRBD2 TRBJ2-7 TRBV29-1 . TGCAGCGTTGAAGTACTAGCGGAGGGGTACGAGCAGTACTTC CSVEVLAEGYEQYF
TRBD1 TRBJ1-2 TRBV29-1 . TGCAGCGGGGACAGGGGCGCGGATGGCTACACCTTC CSGDRGADGYTF
. TRBJ2-4 TRBV30 . TGTGCCTGGAGTGTACAGGAGGTCCAGGGAGCTCAGTACTTC CAWSVQEVQGAQYF
TRBD2 TRBJ2-7 TRBV20-1 few TGCAGTGCTAGAGAGAGCGGGGGCCCTTCCTACGAGCAGTACTTC CSARESGGPSYEQYF
TRBD2 TRBJ2-7 TRBV27 medium-sized TGTGCCAGCAGACCGACTAGCGGGATCGACGAGCAGTACTTC CASRPTSGIDEQYF
TRBD2 TRBJ2-1 TRBV29-1 . TGCAGCGTTGGGCTAGCGGGGGGAGATGAGCAGTTCTTC CSVGLAGGDEQFF
. TRBJ2-1 TRBV25-1 . TGTGCCAGCAGTGAGGCCTCGGGACAAGTCAATGAGCAGTTCTTC CASSEASGQVNEQFF
TRBD2 TRBJ2-5 TRBV3-1 . TGTGCCAGCAGCCAGGGACTAGCGTACCAAGAGACCCAGTACTTC CASSQGLAYQETQYF
TRBD1 TRBJ1-2 TRBV7-2 . TGTGCCAGCAGCTTAGTGGGCAGCTCAGGGGGTCGAGGCTACACCTTC CASSLVGSSGGRGYTF
. TRBJ1-1 TRBV12-3/TRBV12-4 few TGTGCCAGCATCCCTTTGGGCCTAAACACTGAAGCTTTCTTT CASIPLGLNTEAFF
TRBD2 TRBJ2-3 TRBV5-1 . TGCGCCAGCAGCCAACAATCTAGCGGGAGAAGCACAGATACGCAGTATTTT CASSQQSSGRSTDTQYF
. TRBJ2-2 TRBV12-5 many TGTGCTAGTGGTTTGGTACGGACGGCCTATACCGGGGAGCTGTTTTTT CASGLVRTAYTGELFF
. TRBJ2-2 TRBV28 . TGTGCCAGCAGTTTATGGGGATCCGGGGAGCTGTTTTTT CASSLWGSGELFF
. TRBJ2-5 TRBV7-8 . TGTGCCAGCATCCCTTCCGGGACACTCAAAGAGACCCAGTACTTC CASIPSGTLKETQYF
. TRBJ2-3 TRBV7-9 few TGTGCCAGCAGCCGGCTAGCCGGGGAAAGCACAGATACGCAGTATTTT CASSRLAGESTDTQYF
. TRBJ1-1 TRBV29-1 . TGCAGCGTAAGGCGACGGACCCCGAGGGGGGCTGAAGCTTTCTTT CSVRRRTPRGAEAFF
. TRBJ2-1 TRBV29-1 few TGCAGCGTTCCCTTAAGGGGGGAACAATACAATGAGCAGTTCTTC CSVPLRGEQYNEQFF
TRBD2 TRBJ2-3 TRBV5-4 . TGTGCCTGGAGACTAGCGGGGGCTCCAGGTACGCAGTATTTT CAWRLAGAPGTQYF
. TRBJ2-3 TRBV5-1 many TGCGCCAGCAGCTTGGGGATCGGAACAGATACGCAGTATTTT CASSLGIGTDTQYF
. TRBJ2-4 TRBV12-3/TRBV12-4 few TGTGCCAGCAGTCGACACATGATAGCTCTAGCCAAAAACATTCAGTACTTC CASSRHMIALAKNIQYF
. TRBJ1-2 TRBV20-1 . TGCAGTGCTAGAGATCCGGGCGGAAACTATGGCTACACCTTC CSARDPGGNYGYTF
. TRBJ1-6 TRBV12-3/TRBV12-4 . TGTGCCAGCAGTTTTAGAGACACCAATTCACCCCTCCACTTT CASSFRDTNSPLHF
TRBD2 TRBJ2-1 TRBV7-2 many TGTGCCAGCAGACGGACTAGCGGGAGTTACAATGAGCAGTTCTTC CASRRTSGSYNEQFF
TRBD2 TRBJ2-5 TRBV29-1 many TGCAGCGTTGAAGATCCTCTAGCGGGAGGTGCAGTGGAAGAGACCCAGTACTTC CSVEDPLAGGAVEETQYF
. TRBJ2-7 TRBV20-1 . TGCAGTGCTAGACCAGCGAGACACGAGCAGTACTTC CSARPARHEQYF
. TRBJ2-3 TRBV25-1 many TGTGCCAGCAGTAGGTCTGCTCTCACAGATACGCAGTATTTT CASSRSALTDTQYF
TRBD2 TRBJ2-7 TRBV7-9 many TGTGCCAGCAGCCCTCCCTCGGGGGGTTACTACGAGCAGTACTTC CASSPPSGGYYEQYF
. TRBJ2-7 TRBV4-3 many TGCGCCAGCAGCCAAAGCATCTCCTACGAGCAGTACTTC CASSQSISYEQYF
TRBD2 TRBJ2-5 TRBV12-3/TRBV12-4 many TGTGCCAGCAGTTTGCGGGGGGCTTGGGAGACCCAGTACTTC CASSLRGAWETQYF
TRBD2 TRBJ2-7 TRBV20-1 . TGCAGTGCTTTTCGTTCCGGGCGGGAGGGTTCCTACGAGCAGTACTTC CSAFRSGREGSYEQYF
TRBD1 TRBJ2-7 TRBV7-3 few TGTGCCAGCAGCAGACAGGGGGCCCTGAACGAGCAGTACTTC CASSRQGALNEQYF
TRBD2 TRBJ2-7 TRBV20-1 . TGCAGTGCTAGCGGGGGGAGGGCGAGCGAGCAGTACTTC CSASGGRASEQYF
TRBD1 TRBJ2-2 TRBV5-1 many TGCGCCAGCAGCTTGAGGCAGGGGGCAGACGGGGAGCTGTTTTTT CASSLRQGADGELFF
. TRBJ1-5 TRBV12-3/TRBV12-4 few TGTGCCAGCCGTCTGGGCGAACGCAATCAGCCCCAGCATTTT CASRLGERNQPQHF
TRBD2 TRBJ2-7 TRBV29-1 few TGCAGCTATACCGACCGGGGGAGGGTCGGGGAGCAGTACTTC CSYTDRGRVGEQYF
TRBD1 TRBJ2-2 TRBV18 . TGTGCCAGCTCACCCCGGGACAGCTCCACCGGGGAGCTGTTTTTT CASSPRDSSTGELFF
TRBD2 TRBJ2-7 TRBV3-1 . TGTGCCAGCAGCCAAGGACGGCTAGCGGGAGGCCGCTCCTACGAGCAGTACTTC CASSQGRLAGGRSYEQYF
TRBD2 TRBJ2-1 TRBV4-3 few TGCGCCAGCAGCCAAGATTGGGGAGCGGGAGGGTCTTTCAATGAGCAGTTCTTC CASSQDWGAGGSFNEQFF
. TRBJ2-1 TRBV5-1 . TGCGCCAGCAGCTGGGGAAGGGAGGTGAATGAGCAGTTCTTC CASSWGREVNEQFF